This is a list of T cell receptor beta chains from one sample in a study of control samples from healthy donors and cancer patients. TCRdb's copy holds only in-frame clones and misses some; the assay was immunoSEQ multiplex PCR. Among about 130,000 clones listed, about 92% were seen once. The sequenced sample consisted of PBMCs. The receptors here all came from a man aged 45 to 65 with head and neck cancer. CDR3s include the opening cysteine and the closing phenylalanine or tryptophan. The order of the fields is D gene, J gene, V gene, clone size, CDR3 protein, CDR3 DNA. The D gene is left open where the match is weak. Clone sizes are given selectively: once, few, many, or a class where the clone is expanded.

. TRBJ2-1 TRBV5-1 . CASSRADSEWNNEQFF TGCGCCAGCAGCAGAGCGGACAGCGAGTGGAACAATGAGCAGTTCTTC
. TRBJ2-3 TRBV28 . CASSLWGLDTQYF TGTGCCAGCAGTTTATGGGGGCTAGATACGCAGTATTTT
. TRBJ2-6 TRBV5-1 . CASSPNRGASGANVLTF TGCGCCAGCAGCCCGAATCGGGGGGCGAGCGGGGCCAACGTCCTGACTTTC
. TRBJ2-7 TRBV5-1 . CASSLVGRIYEQYF TGCGCCAGCAGCTTGGTGGGCAGGATCTACGAGCAGTACTTC
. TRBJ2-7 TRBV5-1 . CASRGRAEQYF TGCGCCAGCAGGGGGAGAGCCGAGCAGTACTTC
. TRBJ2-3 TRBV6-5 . CASSPRASTDTQYF TGTGCCAGCTCCCCAAGGGCTAGCACAGATACGCAGTATTTT
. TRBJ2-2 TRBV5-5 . CASSLISAGELFF TGTGCCAGCAGCTTGATCTCGGCCGGGGAGCTGTTTTTT
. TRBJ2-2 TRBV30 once CAWSVPGLGGLFF TGTGCCTGGAGTGTACCAGGACTGGGCGGGCTGTTTTTT
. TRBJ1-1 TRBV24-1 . CATSDSRGLSTEAFF TGTGCCACCAGTGATTCGAGGGGGTTGAGTACTGAAGCTTTCTTT
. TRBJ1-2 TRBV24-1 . CATSDLSREYGYTF TGTGCCACCAGTGATTTGTCTAGGGAATACGGCTACACCTTC
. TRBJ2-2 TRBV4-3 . CASSQEYLRGTGELFF TGCGCCAGCAGCCAAGAATACCTCAGAGGGACCGGGGAGCTGTTTTTT
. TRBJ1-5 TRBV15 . CATSIGPQPQHF TGTGCCACCAGCATTGGACCTCAGCCCCAGCATTTT
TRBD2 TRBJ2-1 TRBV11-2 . CASSQSGGPNEQFF TGTGCCAGCAGCCAAAGCGGGGGGCCGAATGAGCAGTTCTTC
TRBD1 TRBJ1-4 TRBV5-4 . CASSSDRGNEKLFF TGTGCCAGCAGTTCCGACAGGGGTAACGAAAAACTGTTTTTT
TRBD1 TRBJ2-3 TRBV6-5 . CASSYRTGGTDTQYF TGTGCCAGCAGTTACCGGACAGGGGGCACAGATACGCAGTATTTT
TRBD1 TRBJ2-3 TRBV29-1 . CSVDLGQGPRLYTQYF TGCAGCGTTGACCTTGGACAGGGGCCCCGACTCTATACGCAGTATTTT
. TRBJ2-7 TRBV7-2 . CASSLAVRGRVYF TGTGCCAGCAGCTTAGCGGTGCGGGGCCGGGTATACTTC
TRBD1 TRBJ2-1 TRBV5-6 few CASSSRDRVYNEQFF TGTGCCAGCAGTTCCCGGGACAGAGTCTACAATGAGCAGTTCTTC
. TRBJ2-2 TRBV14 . CASSHPGTGNTGELFF TGTGCCAGCAGCCACCCCGGTACAGGGAACACCGGGGAGCTGTTTTTT
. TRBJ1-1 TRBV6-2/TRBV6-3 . CASSYLRAGQRIEAFF TGTGCCAGCAGTTACCTGAGGGCCGGACAGAGGATTGAAGCTTTCTTT
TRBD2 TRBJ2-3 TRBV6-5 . CASSYFSGGADTQYF TGTGCCAGCAGTTACTTTAGCGGGGGAGCAGATACGCAGTATTTT
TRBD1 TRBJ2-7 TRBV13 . CASSLPGQGSYEQYF TGTGCCAGCAGCCTACCGGGACAGGGATCCTACGAGCAGTACTTC
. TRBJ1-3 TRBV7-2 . CASSSAGGNTIYF TGTGCCAGCAGCTCCGCTGGTGGAAACACCATATATTTT
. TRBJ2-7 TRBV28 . CASSLRVEQYF TGTGCCAGCAGTTTGAGGGTCGAGCAGTACTTC
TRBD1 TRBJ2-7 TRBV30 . CAWSVRDRVSYEQYF TGTGCCTGGAGTGTACGAGACAGGGTGTCCTACGAGCAGTACTTC
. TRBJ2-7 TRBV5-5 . CASSLTYQEQYF TGTGCCAGCAGCTTGACGTATCAGGAGCAGTACTTC
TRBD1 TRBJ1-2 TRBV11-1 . CASSLKVGQGMETF TGTGCCAGCAGCTTAAAAGTGGGACAGGGAATGGAAACCTTC
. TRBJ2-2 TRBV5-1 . CASSLGSDTGELFF TGCGCCAGCAGCTTGGGTTCCGACACCGGGGAGCTGTTTTTT